This T cell receptor (beta chain) was identified in a study of radiation and T cells in renal cell carcinoma. Study-level points and caveats: Without pretreatment biopsies, baseline tumor clonotype presence was undetermined. In blood, top tumor clones expanded by 2 weeks, shrinking by 4.

In regard to this clone: The antigen remains undetermined.

Sequencing was performed with immunoSEQ multiplex PCR; in TCRdb, only in-frame clones are kept and a portion is missing. In the table there are 60,000 to 95,000 clones, 70% to 90% of which are singletons. Indicated time point: blood 4 weeks post-SBRT, at nephrectomy. Sample treatment: 15 Gy SBRT to primary tumor, nephrectomy 4 weeks later. After SBRT, blood was collected at 2 and 4 weeks, plus baseline. Germline CDR1 is SGDLS and CDR2 is YYNGEE. V was cut by 2 bases and J by 3 bases, with 12 bases left in between. The length of the CDR3 is 15 residues. The sequences come from blood, collected from a patient whose treatment included radiotherapy and nephrectomy. This sequence joins TRBV9 and TRBJ2-1; TRBD2 might be the D (6 bases). The clonotype comes from a woman aged 55-70 years with renal cell carcinoma. CDR3 in DNA: TGTGCCAGCAGCGTCGCGCCGCGGGACTACAATGAGCAGTTCTTC. Its protein is CASSVAPRDYNEQFF.